This T cell receptor (beta chain) is drawn from a study of T-cell reconstitution after alpha-beta-depleted transplantation in children. A TCRbeta library incorporating unique molecular identifiers was prepared. MiXCR, applied by TCRdb to the PCR reads, yields one record per CDR3 protein. The sample lists 40,000 to 55,000 distinct CDR3 sequences, approximately 8.7% occurring once. V lost 3 bases to trimming and J lost 2 bases; unmatched junction nucleotides: 1. The germline V gene has CDR1 KGHSH and CDR2 LQKENI. The CDR3 sequence is 14 residues long. Regarding this clonotype: The target antigen is unknown.

General study points: Two months or so post-transplant, alpha-beta T cells reportedly derived from several hundred expanded graft clones. T-cell numbers and diversity one year post-transplant derived largely from freshly generated T cells.

The TCR originated in a male patient between 2 and 10 years old who had a stem cell transplant for chronic granulomatous disease, so the T cells may come from the graft donor. This sample comprised PBMCs, mostly from graft donor cells, obtained 60 days after TCRalphabeta/CD19-depleted stem cell transplant. This chain links TRBV18 with TRBJ2-5, with 9 bases lining up with TRBD1. The CDR3 reads CASSPGTGQETQYF. The CDR3 nucleotides read TGTGCCAGCTCACCCGGGACAGGGCAAGAGACCCAGTACTTC.